The T cell receptor beta chain described here comes from a study of T-cell reconstitution after alpha-beta-depleted transplantation in children. The study's findings and limits: Several hundred expanded graft clones reportedly were the source of alpha-beta T cells about two months after transplant. The authors attributed T-cell counts and diversity one year after transplant mostly to newly produced T cells. The study traced high day-60 TCRbeta diversity in some patients to surviving recipient T cells and thymic progenitors.

This clonotype has a handful of counts. Its antigen is not identified. This sample's TCRbeta library carried unique molecular identifier barcodes. TCRdb analysed the PCR reads with MiXCR anew, one entry per CDR3 protein. The repertoire holds around 90,000 distinct CDR3 sequences, 15% seen once, with about 20% in the top ten. The V end was cut by 5 bases, the J end by 6 bases, with 18 bases between. Germline lookup yields CDR1 SGHTA and CDR2 FQGNSA. The CDR3 covers 15 residues. The sequencing here drew on PBMCs, mostly from graft donor cells, taken 180 days after TCRalphabeta/CD19-depleted stem cell transplant. The chain combines TRBV7-2 with TRBJ2-3; the D gene is possibly TRBD2 (6 bases). This clonotype was obtained from a male patient aged 2 to 9 who had a stem cell transplant for acute lymphoblastic leukemia, so the T cells may come from the graft donor. For the CDR3, the DNA is TGTGCCAGCAGCGAGTTTCGACTAGACCGCGATACGCAGTATTTT. This translates into CASSEFRLDRDTQYF.